A single sample is the source of the 25 T cell receptor beta chains below, sequenced in a study of post-analysis software for immune sequencing data. Unique molecular identifiers had been added to the TCR beta cDNA libraries. TCRdb called the PCR reads again in MiXCR, with one record for every CDR3 protein. The data hold 650,000 to 900,000 distinct CDR3 sequences, with under 60% observed a single time. These TCRs' antigens remain unknown. Findings and limits, study-wide: In patients, about 5 TRBV segments were more frequent than in controls, with TRBV5-6, TRBV5-1 and TRBV20-1 among them.

Material: blood. The receptors here all came from a girl aged 5-17 years with multiple sclerosis.

V is TRBV20-1 and J is TRBJ2-3; 7 bases are a match to TRBD2. Germline lookup yields CDR1 DFQATT and CDR2 SNEGSKA (reference sequence). The length of the CDR3 is 12 residues. V trimming: 7 bases; J trimming: 4 bases; junction bases outside the gene matches: 5. The CDR3 region is CSGEGPPDTQYF. The DNA of the CDR3 is TGCAGTGGGGAGGGTCCCCCAGATACGCAGTATTTT.

The CDR3 spells CASSLGIGGLAGVGEQYF. DNA for the CDR3: TGTGCCAGCAGCTTAGGAATCGGGGGCCTAGCGGGAGTAGGTGAGCAGTACTTC. V gene TRBV7-8 combines with J gene TRBJ2-5, with 10 nucleotides matching TRBD2. Germline V gene data show CDR1 as SGHVS and CDR2 as FQNEAQ. There are 18 residues in the CDR3. The V segment lost 1 base and the J segment 11 bases; nucleotides outside the gene matches: 19.

CDR3: CASSPNPDDSEQFF. The CDR3 DNA reads as TGTGCCAGCAGCCCAAACCCCGATGACAGTGAGCAGTTCTTC. This sequence joins TRBV7-9 and TRBJ2-1, with a tentative D call TRBD1 (5 bases). This CDR3 spans 14 amino acids. V was clipped by 5 bases and J by 9 bases, with 17 bases between them. The germline V gene has CDR1 SEHNR and CDR2 FQNEAQ (reference sequence).

This clonotype has only a few counts. This chain links TRBV12-3 or TRBV12-4 with TRBJ1-5, with D uncertain. Trimming took 3 bases from V and 0 from J, leaving 6 bases between them. The CDR3 sequence is 14 residues long. DNA for the CDR3: TGTGCCAGCAGTTTCCGCCATAGCAATCAGCCCCAGCATTTT. It encodes CASSFRHSNQPQHF.

The rearrangement links TRBV15 to TRBJ1-1; D possibly corresponds to TRBD1 (5 bases). Between the trimmed V and J ends, which lost 3 bases and 7 bases, there was a span of 12 bases. In germline, CDR1 is LNHNV, CDR2 YYDKDF (reference sequence). The CDR3 is made up of 13 amino acids. The DNA for the CDR3 is TGTGCCACCAGCAGTGCTGGGGCGCTTGAAGCTTTCTTT. It encodes CATSSAGALEAFF.

CDR3 sequence reads: CASSQEINPAWYEQYF. The CDR3 DNA sequence: TGCGCCAGCAGCCAAGAGATCAATCCCGCCTGGTACGAGCAGTACTTC. The chain links TRBV4-3 to TRBJ2-7; D is unresolved. The CDR3 is 16 amino acids. The V gene's germline CDR1 is LGHNA and CDR2 YSLEER. V dropped 0 bases and J dropped 4 bases, with 16 bases sitting between them.

V and J are TRBV29-1 and TRBJ2-1; D perhaps matches TRBD2 (5 bases). From germline, CDR1 is SQVTM and CDR2 ANQGSEA. Between the trimmed V and J ends, which lost 4 bases and 8 bases, there was a span of 15 bases. CDR3 size: 13 residues. The CDR3 protein is CSVGRRHGDEQFF. DNA for the CDR3: TGCAGCGTTGGTAGGAGGCATGGGGATGAGCAGTTCTTC.

The chain links TRBV29-1 to TRBJ2-5, with a weak D call TRBD1 (5 bases). This CDR3 spans 12 amino acids. The germline V and J ends were trimmed by 4 bases and 5 bases, with 11 bases remaining between them. Germline CDR1 is SQVTM and CDR2 is ANQGSEA. DNA for the CDR3: TGCAGCGTTGCAGGGAATTGGGAGACCCAGTACTTC. Residues: CSVAGNWETQYF.

This clonotype was picked up a small number of times. The genes are TRBV27 and TRBJ2-5; D not resolved. V shed 3 bases and J shed 5 bases, with 10 bases lying between them. The CDR3 sequence is 13 residues long. Germline V gene data show CDR1 as MNHEY and CDR2 as SMNVEV (reference sequence). CDR3 nucleotides: TGTGCCAGCAGTTTCGACCCTAGGGAGACCCAGTACTTC. Translating gives CASSFDPRETQYF.

This clonotype has only a few counts. This rearrangement joins TRBV29-1 to TRBJ1-1; 7 bases map to TRBD1. Germline CDR1 reads SQVTM; CDR2 reads ANQGSEA. The V gene end was trimmed by 2 bases and the J gene end by 1 base; junction bases not matched to a gene: 13. The CDR3 length is 17 residues. The CDR3 sequence is CSVELRGRGWGNTEAFF. CDR3 DNA sequence: TGCAGCGTTGAATTAAGAGGCAGGGGGTGGGGGAACACTGAAGCTTTCTTT.

The chain recombines TRBV6-5 with TRBJ1-2; 8 bases are a match to TRBD1. This CDR3 contains 14 residues. The germline CDR1 and CDR2 sequences are MNHEY and SVGAGI. Unmatched junction bases numbered 9, after V lost 4 bases and J lost 8 bases. This CDR3 reads CASSLSATGDGYTF. DNA of the CDR3: TGTGCCAGCAGTTTGTCGGCGACAGGGGACGGCTACACCTTC.

The sample holds one count of this clonotype. The chain has TRBV27 and TRBJ1-2; 9 bases line up with TRBD1. Germline assignment: CDR1 MNHEY and CDR2 SMNVEV (reference sequence). There are 15 residues in the CDR3. Trimming cost V 6 bases and J 5 bases; bases outside gene matches: 10. Here the CDR3 DNA reads TGTGCCAGCAGCGGTGGACAGGGGTCACCATATGGCTACACCTTC. Its translation: CASSGGQGSPYGYTF.

This clonotype was seen only a few times. The chain has TRBV28 and TRBJ2-3, with D possibly matching TRBD1 (6 bases). The CDR3 spans 16 residues. Germline CDR1 is MDHEN and CDR2 is SYDVKM. Trimming cost V 6 bases and J 2 bases, with 18 bases left between them. The CDR3, as DNA: TGTGCCAGCAGACCACAGGGAATTGGATACACAGATACGCAGTATTTT. It yields the protein CASRPQGIGYTDTQYF.

The genes are TRBV20-1 and TRBJ2-4; 7 bases match TRBD2. The J call may not be correct, given that the DNA end is closer to TRBJ2-5. CDR3 length equals 12 residues. CDR1 DFQATT and CDR2 SNEGSKA come from the germline V gene (reference sequence). Written as DNA, the CDR3 is TGCAGTGCCTCCGGGACTACCGAGACCCAGTACTTC. It specifies CSASGTTETQYF.

This chain uses TRBV24-1 with TRBJ2-5; the match to TRBD1 covers 8 bases. Germline values: CDR1 KGHDR, CDR2 SFDVKD. This CDR3 contains 15 residues. Trimming cost V 7 bases and J 1 base; bases outside gene matches: 7. CDR3 in amino acids: CATSFGQGGQETQYF. CDR3 DNA sequence: TGTGCCACCAGCTTTGGACAGGGAGGCCAAGAGACCCAGTACTTC.

The chain uses TRBV12-3 or TRBV12-4 and TRBJ2-3; TRBD1 matches at 9 bases. The CDR3 length is 15 residues. The V and J ends lost 3 bases and 11 bases, in that order; junction bases with no gene match: 12. The CDR3 region is CASSFTGGKTDVQYF. The CDR3, as DNA: TGTGCCAGCAGTTTTACAGGGGGCAAGACAGATGTGCAGTATTTT.

This chain connects TRBV9 to TRBJ2-1; 14 nucleotides match TRBD2. The CDR3 runs 18 residues. V gave up 0 bases and J gave up 4 bases; unmatched junction bases: 6. Germline V gene lookup returns CDR1 SGDLS and CDR2 YYNGEE. DNA for the CDR3: TGTGCCAGCAGCGTAGGAGGACTAGCGGGAGGAGGGTACAATGAGCAGTTCTTC. Amino acids: CASSVGGLAGGGYNEQFF.

This clonotype appeared a few times. The gene calls are TRBV5-6 and TRBJ2-7; D is undetermined. The CDR3 is 14 residues long. The germline gives CDR1 SGHDT, CDR2 YYEEEE. Trimming removed 2 bases from V and 5 bases from J, with 14 bases in between. The CDR3 loop reads CASSLRWTGDEQYF. The CDR3 DNA reads as TGTGCCAGCAGCTTACGCTGGACGGGCGACGAGCAGTACTTC.

The chain is built from TRBV6-5 and TRBJ2-7; D not certain. This CDR3 spans 14 amino acids. CDR1 MNHEY and CDR2 SVGAGI come from the germline V gene. V was clipped by 6 bases and J by 5 bases, with 17 bases between them. The CDR3 spells CASRNLFPPHEQYF. In DNA, the CDR3 is TGTGCCAGCAGGAACTTATTTCCCCCCCACGAGCAGTACTTC.

V usage is TRBV13 and J usage is TRBJ2-7; the match to TRBD2 covers 10 bases. The CDR3 has 15 amino acids. Germline-derived CDR1 and CDR2 are PRHDT and FYEKMQ (reference sequence). With V trimmed by 5 bases and J by 3 bases, 7 bases remained unmatched. The CDR3 reads CASSPPLAGVYEQYF. CDR3 in DNA: TGTGCCAGCAGCCCCCCCCTAGCGGGAGTCTACGAGCAGTACTTC.

The rearrangement links TRBV18 to TRBJ2-1, with TRBD2 matching 12 bases. The ends lost 5 bases at V and 8 bases at J; junction bases unmatched: 7. This CDR3 contains 15 residues. Germline V gives CDR1 KGHSH, CDR2 LQKENI. In DNA form, the CDR3 reads TGTGCCAGCTCATACGGACTAGCGGGATGGGATGAGCAGTTCTTC. Translation gives CASSYGLAGWDEQFF.

This clonotype was counted a few times. The V and J genes are TRBV20-1 and TRBJ2-7; tentatively, D is TRBD1 (6 bases). The V gene lost 6 bases and the J gene lost 0 bases, with 12 bases spanning the gap. The CDR3 has 13 residues. CDR1 is DFQATT, CDR2 SNEGSKA, per germline (reference sequence). The CDR3 region is CSALAGDSYEQYF. The CDR3 DNA reads as TGCAGTGCCCTGGCAGGGGACTCCTACGAGCAGTACTTC.

The chain has TRBV7-8 and TRBJ2-3, with D perhaps matching TRBD2 (6 bases). The V end lost 5 bases, the J end lost 3 bases, and 18 bases lay between the germline ends. Germline CDR1 and CDR2: SGHVS and FQNEAQ. The CDR3 sequence is 16 residues long. The CDR3: CASSLSRDSRTDTQYF. CDR3 bases: TGTGCCAGCAGCCTCAGCCGGGACTCAAGGACAGATACGCAGTATTTT.

Written as DNA, the CDR3 is TGTGCCAGCAGCCAATTTGGGCCCCTCTACACCTTC. Translated, it gives CASSQFGPLYTF. The genes are TRBV14 and TRBJ1-2; D not resolved. Trimming left V 2 bases short and J 10 bases short, with 11 bases between. Germline CDR1 is SGHDN and CDR2 is FVKESK. There are 12 residues in the CDR3. Based on the CDR3 plus reference TRBV14 and TRBJ1-2, the full variable domain is EAGVTQFPSHSVIEKGQTVTLRCDPISGHDNLYWYRRVMGKEIKFLLHFVKESKQDESGMPNNRFLAERTGGTYSTLKVQPAELEDSGVYFCASSQFGPLYTFGSGTRLTVV.

The genes are TRBV27 and TRBJ1-2, with 9 positions matching TRBD1. Losses at the gene ends were 0 bases for V and 4 bases for J; bases not matched to a gene: 3. This CDR3 is built from 15 residues. Per the germline V gene, CDR1 is MNHEY and CDR2 is SMNVEV (reference sequence). DNA of the CDR3: TGTGCCAGCAGTTTATCCGGGACAGGGCTCTATGGCTACACCTTC. It translates to CASSLSGTGLYGYTF.